This is a list of T cell receptor beta chains from one sample in a study of blood T cell repertoires in COVID-19. Sequenced by immunoSEQ multiplex PCR; TCRdb stores in-frame clones only, minus some. In the table there are over 85,000 clones, less than 90% of which are singletons. The sequencing sample was made of peripheral blood. All receptors derive from a man between 60 and 75 years old with acute or convalescent COVID-19. The CDR3 runs from the conserved cysteine through the conserved F or W. The D gene is left open where the match is weak. Clone size is stated in some rows and not others, as once, few, many or a class when expanded.

j_gene,abundance,v_gene,d_gene,CDR3nt,CDR3aa
TRBJ1-3,NA,TRBV30,NA,TGTGGCGCGATCTCTGGAAACACCATATATTTT,CGAISGNTIYF
TRBJ2-1,NA,TRBV5-1,TRBD2,TGCGCCAGCAGCTTGGCCGCAGCGGGAGTTGGAAATGAGCAGTTCTTC,CASSLAAAGVGNEQFF
TRBJ1-3,NA,TRBV15,NA,TGTGCCACCAGCAGAGGGTTGGGGCAGGGTGCTGGAAACACCATATATTTT,CATSRGLGQGAGNTIYF
TRBJ1-4,few,TRBV15,NA,TGTGCCACCAGCAGACTAAGGGGCGGGGGCCTTGCAACTAATGAAAAACTGTTTTTT,CATSRLRGGGLATNEKLFF
TRBJ1-4,NA,TRBV10-3,TRBD1,TGTGCCATCAGTGACTCAGGGGGCGCGAGCGAAAAACTGTTTTTT,CAISDSGGASEKLFF
TRBJ2-1,NA,TRBV5-4,NA,TGTGCCAGCAGCTTGACTATTTCTTCCTACAATGAGCAGTTCTTC,CASSLTISSYNEQFF
TRBJ1-5,NA,TRBV7-6,NA,TGTGCCGGAATGGGGGGGGGTTGGACTCAGCCCCAGCATTTT,CAGMGGGWTQPQHF
TRBJ1-1,NA,TRBV3-1/TRBV3-2,NA,TGTGCCAGCAGCCAATTCTTAGATGAAGCTTTCTTT,CASSQFLDEAFF
TRBJ1-6,NA,TRBV6-5,TRBD1,TGTGCCAGCAGCCTGGGACAGGGTGTAGGTTCACCCCTCCACTTT,CASSLGQGVGSPLHF
TRBJ2-2,NA,TRBV2,NA,TGTGCCAGCAGGCGGGCAGACTACACCGGGGAGCTGTTTTTT,CASRRADYTGELFF
TRBJ2-5,NA,TRBV19,TRBD1,TGTGCCAGTAGTATACAAGGGACAGCAACTCCGACCCAGTACTTC,CASSIQGTATPTQYF
TRBJ2-3,NA,TRBV4-1,TRBD2,TGCGCCAGCAGCCAAGAGACGGGGGGGCGCACAGATACGCAGTATTTT,CASSQETGGRTDTQYF
TRBJ2-2,NA,TRBV11-3,TRBD1,TGTGCCAGCAGCTCGGACAGGGGGCCATCCGGGGAGCTGTTTTTT,CASSSDRGPSGELFF
TRBJ1-5,NA,TRBV10-2,TRBD1,TGCGCCACTAGACAGGGGAATCAGCCCCAGCATTTT,CATRQGNQPQHF
TRBJ2-7,NA,TRBV5-1,NA,TGCGCCAGCAGTACCAGCGGCCCCTTTCTGGAGCAGTACTTC,CASSTSGPFLEQYF
TRBJ2-7,once,TRBV6-5,NA,TGTGCCAGCAGTTATACCGGGGTCGAGCAGTACTTC,CASSYTGVEQYF
TRBJ1-1,NA,TRBV19,NA,TGTGCCAGTATTTTCAGCAGGGGAGCTTTCTTT,CASIFSRGAFF
TRBJ1-1,NA,TRBV2,NA,TGTGCCAGCAGTGAGTCTTTGAGTCCTTGGGCTTTCTTT,CASSESLSPWAFF
TRBJ1-5,many,TRBV24-1,TRBD1,TGTGCCACCAGTGATACGCGACAGGGTAACAATCAGCCCCAGCATTTT,CATSDTRQGNNQPQHF
TRBJ2-3,once,TRBV9,TRBD1,TGTGCCAGCAGCATCCGGGACAGATCAGATACGCAGTATTTT,CASSIRDRSDTQYF
TRBJ1-1,NA,TRBV6-5,NA,TGTGCCAACCGCGGGGGCACTGAAGCTTTCTTT,CANRGGTEAFF
TRBJ2-5,NA,TRBV7-2,NA,TGTGCCAGCAGCTTACGATCTCGGGGGACCCAGTACTTC,CASSLRSRGTQYF
TRBJ2-5,NA,TRBV5-1,TRBD2,TGCGCCAGCAGCTTGGGAGCGGGAGGGGGAGAGACCCAGTACTTC,CASSLGAGGGETQYF
TRBJ2-1,NA,TRBV27,TRBD2,TGTGCCAGCAGTGCGGACGGGAGGAATGAGCAGTTCTTC,CASSADGRNEQFF
TRBJ2-6,NA,TRBV30,NA,TGTGCCTGGAGTGAGGCGGGGAGCCCTGGGGCCAACGTCCTGACTTTC,CAWSEAGSPGANVLTF
TRBJ2-7,NA,TRBV11-1,NA,TGTGCCAGCAGCCTACGGGACATGGGTGCCTACGAGCAGTACTTC,CASSLRDMGAYEQYF
TRBJ1-1,NA,TRBV9,TRBD1,TGTGCCAGCAGCGTAGCTCGGACAGGGAACACTGAAGCTTTCTTT,CASSVARTGNTEAFF
TRBJ1-2,NA,TRBV5-1,NA,TGCGCCAGCAGCCGTGGGGGGTCACATATTAACTATGGCTACACCTTC,CASSRGGSHINYGYTF
TRBJ2-7,few,TRBV6-5,NA,TGTGCCAGCAGCTACAGGGAGAACTACGAGCAGTACTTC,CASSYRENYEQYF
TRBJ2-2,few,TRBV30,TRBD1,TGTGCCTGGCAGCAGGGGGCTGAAACCGGGGAGCTGTTTTTT,CAWQQGAETGELFF
TRBJ1-2,NA,TRBV19,NA,TGTGCCAGTAGATCGCAGGATGGCTATGGCTACACCTTC,CASRSQDGYGYTF
TRBJ1-5,NA,TRBV30,NA,TGTGCCTGGAGTCAGACAGCTGGTCAGCCCCAGCATTTT,CAWSQTAGQPQHF
TRBJ1-2,NA,TRBV6-5,TRBD1,TGTGCCAGCAGGCAGGGGGCGGGCTACACCTTC,CASRQGAGYTF
TRBJ1-4,once,TRBV9,NA,TGTGCCAGCAGCGTAGGTGGTAGAGAAAAACTGTTTTTT,CASSVGGREKLFF
TRBJ1-6,NA,TRBV5-1,TRBD1,TGCGCCAGCAGCCCCCGACAGGGAGGAGCTTCACCCCTCCACTTT,CASSPRQGGASPLHF
TRBJ1-2,NA,TRBV5-4,NA,TGTGCCAGCAGCTTGGACGTCACAGCTAACTATGGCTACACCTTC,CASSLDVTANYGYTF
TRBJ2-7,NA,TRBV5-1,NA,TGCGCCAGCAGCTCGGGACTTACCTCCTACGAGCAGTACTTC,CASSSGLTSYEQYF
TRBJ1-1,NA,TRBV30,NA,TGTGCCTGGACGGGGGGGGCAGGAGCTTTCTTT,CAWTGGAGAFF
TRBJ2-1,NA,TRBV10-3,TRBD1,TGTGCCATCAGTGAGTCGATAGGGGGCTGGGACAATGAGCAGTTCTTC,CAISESIGGWDNEQFF
TRBJ1-2,NA,TRBV29-1,TRBD1,TGCAGCGTTGCAGACGGACAGGGGGCCGGTGGCTACACCTTC,CSVADGQGAGGYTF
TRBJ2-5,NA,TRBV3-1/TRBV3-2,TRBD1,TGTGCCAGCAGCCCAGGGGGCCAAGAGACCCAGTACTTC,CASSPGGQETQYF
TRBJ2-5,NA,TRBV5-4,TRBD1,TGTGCCAGCAGCTCTAAGACAGGGTCGGAGACCCAGTACTTC,CASSSKTGSETQYF
TRBJ1-5,NA,TRBV6-1,NA,TGTGCCAGCAGTGAGGGGGCTCGACAGCCCCAGCATTTT,CASSEGARQPQHF
TRBJ1-1,NA,TRBV4-2,NA,TGTGCCAGCAGCCAAGATCGTGGGAGTGGGCCGGAGGGGGCTTTCTTT,CASSQDRGSGPEGAFF
TRBJ1-1,NA,TRBV6-2/TRBV6-3,NA,TGTGCCAGCAGTTACTCAGCGGTGGGGAACACTGAAGCTTTCTTT,CASSYSAVGNTEAFF
TRBJ2-2,NA,TRBV6-5,NA,TGTGCCAGCAGGATGGGACTCCAAAAGACCGGGGAGCTGTTTTTT,CASRMGLQKTGELFF
TRBJ2-2,once,TRBV3-1/TRBV3-2,NA,TGTGCCAGCAGCCAAGAGGGAGTGTTTCCCGGGGAGCTGTTTTTT,CASSQEGVFPGELFF
TRBJ2-7,NA,TRBV29-1,TRBD1,TGCAGCGTTGAACCACAGGGGGCGTACGAGCAGTACTTC,CSVEPQGAYEQYF
TRBJ2-1,NA,TRBV18,NA,TGTGCCAGCTCACTGCTCCCACAGGGTCGACATTCCTACAATGAGCAGTTCTTC,CASSLLPQGRHSYNEQFF
TRBJ1-1,NA,TRBV7-9,NA,TGTGCCAGCAGCTTAATTCTCGGGAGGGGAGGAACTGAAGCTTTCTTT,CASSLILGRGGTEAFF
TRBJ2-5,NA,TRBV5-1,NA,TGCGCCAGCAGCATCTGGGCAGGACATCAAGAGACCCAGTACTTC,CASSIWAGHQETQYF
TRBJ1-1,NA,TRBV30,TRBD1,TGTGCCTGGAGTGTATGGACAGGCAGGAACACTGAAGCTTTCTTT,CAWSVWTGRNTEAFF
TRBJ1-5,NA,TRBV19,TRBD1,TGTGCCAGTAGTCCGGGACAGGTGACGCTTAGCAATCAGCCCCAGCATTTT,CASSPGQVTLSNQPQHF